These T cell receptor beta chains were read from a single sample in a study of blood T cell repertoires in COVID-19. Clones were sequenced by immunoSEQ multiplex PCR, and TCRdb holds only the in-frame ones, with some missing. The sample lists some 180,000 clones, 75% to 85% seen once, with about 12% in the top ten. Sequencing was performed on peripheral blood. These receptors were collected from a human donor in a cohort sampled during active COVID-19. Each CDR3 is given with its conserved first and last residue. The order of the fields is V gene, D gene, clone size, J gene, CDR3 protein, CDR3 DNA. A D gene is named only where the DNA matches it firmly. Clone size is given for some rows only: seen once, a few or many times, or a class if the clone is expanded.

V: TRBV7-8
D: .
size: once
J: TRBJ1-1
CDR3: CASSWQGNTEAFF
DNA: TGTGCCAGCAGCTGGCAGGGAAACACTGAAGCTTTCTTT

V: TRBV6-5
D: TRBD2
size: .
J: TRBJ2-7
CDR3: CASSLTSGRLNEQYF
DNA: TGTGCCAGCAGTCTGACTAGCGGACGACTTAACGAGCAGTACTTC

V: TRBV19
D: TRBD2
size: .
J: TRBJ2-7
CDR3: CASSSGATSGPTYEQYF
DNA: TGTGCCAGTAGTTCTGGGGCCACTAGCGGGCCTACCTACGAGCAGTACTTC

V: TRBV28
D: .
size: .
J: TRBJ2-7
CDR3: CASSLSGTPYEQYF
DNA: TGTGCCAGCAGTTTAAGCGGCACCCCCTACGAGCAGTACTTC

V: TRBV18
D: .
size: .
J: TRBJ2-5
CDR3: CASSPLLFSRQETQYF
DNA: TGTGCCAGCTCACCACTGCTCTTCTCGCGGCAAGAGACCCAGTACTTC

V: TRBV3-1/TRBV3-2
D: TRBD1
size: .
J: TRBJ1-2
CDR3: CASSQEPGGHTF
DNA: TGTGCCAGCAGCCAAGAACCAGGGGGCCACACCTTC

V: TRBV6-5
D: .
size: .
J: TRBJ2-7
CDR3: CASNKGTYEQYF
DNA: TGTGCCAGCAATAAGGGGACCTACGAGCAGTACTTC

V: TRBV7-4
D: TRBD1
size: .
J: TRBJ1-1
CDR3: CASADRGSEAFF
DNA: TGTGCCAGCGCAGACAGGGGCAGTGAAGCTTTCTTT

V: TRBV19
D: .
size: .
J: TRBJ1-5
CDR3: CASSIDSRGGNQPQHF
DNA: TGTGCCAGTAGTATTGACAGCCGAGGAGGGAATCAGCCCCAGCATTTT

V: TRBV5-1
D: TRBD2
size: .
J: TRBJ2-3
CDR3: CASSLVAGGSTDTQYF
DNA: TGCGCCAGCAGCTTGGTGGCGGGAGGAAGCACAGATACGCAGTATTTT

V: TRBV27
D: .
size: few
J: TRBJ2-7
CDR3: CASSLGQTYEQYF
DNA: TGTGCCAGCAGTTTAGGACAGACCTACGAGCAGTACTTC

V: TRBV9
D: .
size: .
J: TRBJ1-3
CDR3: CASSATTVSISGNTIYF
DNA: TGTGCCAGCAGCGCTACGACAGTCTCCATATCCGGAAACACCATATATTTT

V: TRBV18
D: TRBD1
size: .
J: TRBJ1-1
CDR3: CASSPQQGTDTEAFF
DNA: TGTGCCAGCTCACCACAACAGGGGACCGACACTGAAGCTTTCTTT

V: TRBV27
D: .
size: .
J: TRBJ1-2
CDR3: CASSLGGGLYGYTF
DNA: TGTGCCAGCAGTTTAGGGGGGGGCTTATATGGCTACACCTTC

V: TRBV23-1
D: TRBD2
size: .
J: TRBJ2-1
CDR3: CASSQRIAGGYNEQFF
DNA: TGCGCCAGCAGTCAAAGAATAGCGGGAGGTTACAATGAGCAGTTCTTC

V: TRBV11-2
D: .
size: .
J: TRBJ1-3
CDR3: CASSLSRRINTIYF
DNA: TGTGCCAGCAGCTTGTCCAGGAGGATAAACACCATATATTTT

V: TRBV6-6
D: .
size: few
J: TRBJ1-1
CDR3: CASSYFLEGSGTEAFF
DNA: TGTGCCAGCAGTTACTTCCTCGAGGGCTCTGGCACTGAAGCTTTCTTT

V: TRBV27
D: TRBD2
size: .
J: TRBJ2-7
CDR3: CASSSIGGLARTYEQYF
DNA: TGTGCCAGCAGCTCAATCGGCGGACTAGCGAGGACCTACGAGCAGTACTTC

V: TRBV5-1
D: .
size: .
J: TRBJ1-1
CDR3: CASSLVYRSKENTEAFF
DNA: TGCGCCAGCAGCTTGGTTTACCGTAGTAAAGAGAACACTGAAGCTTTCTTT

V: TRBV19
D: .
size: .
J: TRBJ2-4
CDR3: CASSIMGAQAKNIQYF
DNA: TGTGCCAGTAGTATAATGGGGGCCCAAGCCAAAAACATTCAGTACTTC

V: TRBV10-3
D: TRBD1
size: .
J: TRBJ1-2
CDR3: CAISGQGNYGYTF
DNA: TGTGCCATCAGTGGACAGGGTAACTATGGCTACACCTTC

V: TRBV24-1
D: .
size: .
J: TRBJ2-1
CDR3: CATSDPDRNNEQFF
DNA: TGTGCCACCAGTGATCCTGACAGAAACAATGAGCAGTTCTTC

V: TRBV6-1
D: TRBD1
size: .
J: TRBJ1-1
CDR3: CASRGQGMSSMNTEAFF
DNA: TGTGCCAGCCGTGGACAGGGGATGTCCTCAATGAACACTGAAGCTTTCTTT

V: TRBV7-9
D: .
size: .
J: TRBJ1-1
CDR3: CASSPDRHGEAFF
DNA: TGTGCCAGCAGCCCAGACAGGCACGGTGAAGCTTTCTTT

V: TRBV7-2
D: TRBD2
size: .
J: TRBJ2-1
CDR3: CASSLRGTSGYAEQFF
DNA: TGTGCCAGCAGCTTAAGAGGGACTAGCGGGTATGCTGAGCAGTTCTTC

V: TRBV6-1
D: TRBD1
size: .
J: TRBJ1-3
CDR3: CASSARDSAGGNTIYF
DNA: TGTGCCAGCAGTGCCCGGGACAGTGCTGGCGGAAACACCATATATTTT

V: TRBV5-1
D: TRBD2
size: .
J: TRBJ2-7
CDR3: CASSLAGGQYEQYF
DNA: TGCGCCAGCAGCTTGGCGGGAGGGCAGTACGAGCAGTACTTC

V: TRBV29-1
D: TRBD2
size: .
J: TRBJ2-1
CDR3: CSVDGLAGGEQFF
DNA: TGCAGCGTTGACGGGCTAGCGGGTGGTGAGCAGTTCTTC

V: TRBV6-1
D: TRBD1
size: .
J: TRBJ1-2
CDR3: CASSASRDRGLSYGYTF
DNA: TGTGCCAGCAGTGCGTCCCGGGACAGGGGGCTTAGCTATGGCTACACCTTC

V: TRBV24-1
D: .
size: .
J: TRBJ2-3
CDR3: CATSDFRGRDTQYF
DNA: TGTGCCACCAGTGATTTTAGGGGTCGAGATACGCAGTATTTT

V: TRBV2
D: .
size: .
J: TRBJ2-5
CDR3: CASSTPTGSQYF
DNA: TGTGCCAGCAGTACCCCTACAGGGTCCCAGTACTTC

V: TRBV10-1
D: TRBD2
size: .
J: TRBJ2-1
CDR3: CASSGTAGLAGVAGEQFF
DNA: TGCGCCAGCAGTGGAACCGCCGGACTAGCGGGAGTGGCAGGCGAGCAGTTCTTC

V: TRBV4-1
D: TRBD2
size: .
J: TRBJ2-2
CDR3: CASSQVTGGPGELFF
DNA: TGCGCCAGCAGCCAAGTAACGGGAGGGCCCGGGGAGCTGTTTTTT

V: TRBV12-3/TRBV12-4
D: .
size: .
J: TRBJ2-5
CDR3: CASSFPGEETQYF
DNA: TGTGCCAGCAGTTTCCCAGGGGAGGAGACCCAGTACTTC

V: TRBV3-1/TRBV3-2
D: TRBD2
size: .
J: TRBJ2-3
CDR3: CASSLAGTNTDTQYF
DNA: TGTGCCAGCAGCCTAGCGGGGACGAACACAGATACGCAGTATTTT

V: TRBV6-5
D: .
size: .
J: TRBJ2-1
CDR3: CASRPDRDPYNEQFF
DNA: TGTGCCAGCAGACCCGACAGAGATCCCTACAATGAGCAGTTCTTC

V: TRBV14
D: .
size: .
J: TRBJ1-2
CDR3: CASSREGAPNYGYTF
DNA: TGTGCCAGCAGCCGGGAAGGGGCCCCTAACTATGGCTACACCTTC

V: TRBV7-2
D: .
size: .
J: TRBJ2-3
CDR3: CASSLALGTDTQYF
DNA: TGTGCCAGCAGCTTAGCGCTAGGCACAGATACGCAGTATTTT

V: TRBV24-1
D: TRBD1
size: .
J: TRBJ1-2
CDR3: CATSDFGTGETKNGYTF
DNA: TGTGCCACCAGTGATTTCGGGACAGGGGAGACGAAGAATGGCTACACCTTC

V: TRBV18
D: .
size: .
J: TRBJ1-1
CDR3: CASSRTENTEAFF
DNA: TGTGCCAGCTCACGGACAGAGAACACTGAAGCTTTCTTT

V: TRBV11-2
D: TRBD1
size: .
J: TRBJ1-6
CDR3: CASSLLFGTVNSPLHF
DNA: TGTGCCAGCAGCTTACTATTCGGGACAGTGAATTCACCCCTCCACTTT

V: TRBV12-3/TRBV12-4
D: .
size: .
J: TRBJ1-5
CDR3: CASNTRDRPQHF
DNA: TGTGCCAGCAACACCAGGGATCGGCCCCAGCATTTT

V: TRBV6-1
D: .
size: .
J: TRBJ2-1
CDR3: CASSEETASYNEQFF
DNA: TGTGCCAGCAGTGAAGAGACTGCCTCTTACAATGAGCAGTTCTTC

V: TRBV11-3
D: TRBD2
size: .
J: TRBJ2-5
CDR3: CASSTTSGSETQYF
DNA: TGTGCCAGCAGCACCACTAGCGGGAGTGAGACCCAGTACTTC

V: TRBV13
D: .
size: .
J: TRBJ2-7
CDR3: CASSSGRGEQYF
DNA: TGTGCCAGCAGCTCGGGTCGGGGAGAGCAGTACTTC

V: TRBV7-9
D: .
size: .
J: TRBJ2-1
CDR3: CAGNSGYFSYNEQFF
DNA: TGTGCCGGAAATAGCGGATACTTCTCCTACAATGAGCAGTTCTTC

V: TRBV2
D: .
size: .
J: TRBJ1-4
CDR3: CASRYNVDEKLFF
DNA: TGTGCCAGCAGGTACAACGTCGATGAAAAACTGTTTTTT

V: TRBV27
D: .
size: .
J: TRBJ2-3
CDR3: CASRSWTSTDTQYF
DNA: TGTGCCAGCAGAAGCTGGACTAGCACAGATACGCAGTATTTT

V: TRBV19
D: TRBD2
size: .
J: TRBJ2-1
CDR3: CASSIDLAGLEQFF
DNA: TGTGCCAGTAGTATAGATCTAGCGGGGCTCGAGCAGTTCTTC

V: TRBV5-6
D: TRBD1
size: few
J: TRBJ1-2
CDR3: CASSLVERTGGYGYTF
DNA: TGTGCCAGCAGCTTGGTCGAGAGGACAGGGGGCTATGGCTACACCTTC

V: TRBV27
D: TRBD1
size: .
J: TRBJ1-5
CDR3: CASRKAKGTGGFYSNQPQHF
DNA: TGTGCCAGCAGAAAGGCCAAGGGGACAGGGGGCTTCTATAGCAATCAGCCCCAGCATTTT

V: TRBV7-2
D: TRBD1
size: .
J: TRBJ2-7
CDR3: CASLGQGGDEQYF
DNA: TGTGCCAGCCTGGGACAGGGGGGCGACGAGCAGTACTTC

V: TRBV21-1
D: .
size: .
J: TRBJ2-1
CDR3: CASSKALTAREGKHRAYNEQFF
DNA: TGTGCCAGCAGCAAAGCTCTTACGGCGCGGGAGGGGAAACACCGGGCCTACAATGAGCAGTTCTTC

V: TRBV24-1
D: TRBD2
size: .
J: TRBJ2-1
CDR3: CATRQREICEQFF
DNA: TGTGCCACCAGGCAGCGGGAGATATGTGAGCAGTTCTTC

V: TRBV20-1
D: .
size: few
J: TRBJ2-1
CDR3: CSASIGAGTYNEQFF
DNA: TGCAGTGCTAGTATCGGTGCGGGTACATACAATGAGCAGTTCTTC

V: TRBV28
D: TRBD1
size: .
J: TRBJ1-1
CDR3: CASSSPGTAARWAFF
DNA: TGTGCCAGCAGTTCCCCCGGGACAGCGGCTAGGTGGGCTTTCTTT